The clone carrying this TCR beta chain was seen just once. What it binds is unknown. 5'RACE with constant-segment primers yielded barcoded, UMI-tagged TCR alpha and TCR beta cDNA libraries. TCRdb independently ran MiXCR on the 5' RACE reads; one entry per CDR3 protein. Of around 190,000 distinct CDR3 sequences in the sample, approximately 17% were seen once. This record comes from a study of T-cell memory formation after mild COVID-19. Background on the study: The TCR clusters were mostly specific to one donor. The study's findings and limits: Second-wave clones peaking on day 37 lacked confirmed SARS-CoV-2 specificity. Prior to infection, memory already included some responding clones, suggesting cross-reactive memory joined.

The V and J ends lost 4 bases and 3 bases respectively, with 10 bases between them. The CDR3 consists of 12 residues. Germline loops: CDR1 DFQATT, CDR2 SNEGSKA (reference sequence). The receptor comes from a man aged 18 to 29 who had mild COVID-19 (a few samples of this study predate the infection). Cell type and time point are not known. The chain employs TRBV20-1 and TRBJ2-7; no clear D. Sequenced material: PBMCs or a T cell subset sorted from them (not recorded which). CDR3 sequence: CSATPGIYEQYV. Here the CDR3 DNA reads TGCAGTGCTACCCCAGGAATCTACGAGCAGTACGTC.